What follows is one T cell receptor beta chain and its context. Its antigen is not identified. V lost 5 bases and J 7 bases, leaving 13 bases between the germline ends. This CDR3 contains 13 residues. Germline CDR1 SEHNR, CDR2 FQNEAQ (reference sequence). Naive CD8 cells lacked CD45RO, underwent positive selection for CCR7 and left out terminally differentiated effector memory CD45RA+ cells. The sample comes from a study of shared clonotypes between healthy human individuals. The wider study: Three plates were used per donor for CD4 naive, three for CD4 memory, two for CD8 naive and one for CD8 memory. Study-wide results and limits: Compared with memory subsets, naive subsets generally had larger estimated richness. Some naive CD4 clonotypes, around 5%, turned up in common across a handful of donors.

Assay execution took place at the deep level. Assay used: immunoSEQ multiplex PCR; TCRdb lists only in-frame clones, some missing. The table shows about 820,000 clones, with more than 85% occurring only once. The TCR comes from a man younger than 45 in good health. The sequencing input was naive CD8+ T cells sorted from blood. The chain carries TRBV7-9 and TRBJ2-3, with D uncertain. CDR3 DNA sequence: TGTGCCAGCAGCCGAGACGTCCGGAATACGCAGTATTTT. Translated: CASSRDVRNTQYF. Supplemented by reference TRBV7-9 and TRBJ2-3, the full variable domain reads DTGVSQNPRHKITKRGQNVTFRCDPISEHNRLYWYRQTLGQGPEFLTYFQNEAQLEKSRLLSDRFSAERPKGSFSTLEIQRTEQGDSAMYLCASSRDVRNTQYFGPGTRLTVL.